The 19 T cell receptor beta chains in this list originate from one sample, sequenced in a study of cytomegalovirus exposure and HLA in healthy donors. The primer mix had 60 Vbeta and 13 Jbeta primers. Only in-frame clones appear in the TCRdb table, and some are missing; sequencing was by immunoSEQ multiplex PCR. The data show about 150,000 clones, about 85% seen once. The sequencing sample was made of PBMCs. Every receptor here comes from a woman younger than 30 in good health and CMV-seronegative.

A single count supports this clone. V gene TRBV5-1 combines with J gene TRBJ2-5, with TRBD1 identical over 7 bases. Germline values: CDR1 SGHRS, CDR2 YFSETQ. The CDR3 extends over 14 amino acids. J lost 1 base, V lost 7 bases, and 7 bases had no gene match. Written as DNA, the CDR3 is TGCGCCAGCGGGCCGGGACAGAGCCAAGAGACCCAGTACTTC. This sequence encodes CASGPGQSQETQYF.

In DNA, the CDR3 is TGTGCCAGCAGTGACGCGGACAGGGGAGGCAATCAGCCCCAGCATTTT. Translation gives CASSDADRGGNQPQHF. V usage is TRBV6-4 and J usage is TRBJ1-5, with 9 bases lining up with TRBD1. This CDR3 region has 16 residues. The V and J ends lost 2 bases and 2 bases, in that order; junction bases with no gene match: 4. The germline V gene has CDR1 MRHNA and CDR2 SNTAGT.

This chain uses TRBV5-1 with TRBJ1-1, with 7 nucleotides matching TRBD1. With 5 bases clipped from V and 3 bases from J, the junction kept 13 bases outside the gene matches. This CDR3 has 16 residues. CDR1 and CDR2 (germline): SGHRS, YFSETQ. CDR3 in DNA: TGCGCCAGCAGGCCCCCATACAGGGGATCGGACACTGAAGCTTTCTTT. Its translation is CASRPPYRGSDTEAFF.

The rearrangement joins TRBV6-6 to TRBJ2-7; 7 bases fit TRBD1. The germline V gene has CDR1 MNHNY and CDR2 SVGAGI (reference sequence). The CDR3 runs 12 residues. V shed 6 bases, J shed 4 bases, and the junction held 3 bases outside the gene matches. CDR3 coding DNA: TGTGCCAGCAGGCTACAGGGGTACGAGCAGTACTTC. Translating it yields CASRLQGYEQYF.

The rearrangement uses TRBV7-8 and TRBJ1-5; no reliable D call. The CDR3 consists of 13 residues. Germline CDR1 is SGHVS and CDR2 is FQNEAQ. Trimming cost V 4 bases and J 7 bases, with 11 bases left between them. CDR3 protein: CASSSHSRQPQHF. The CDR3 DNA reads as TGTGCCAGCAGCTCCCACTCCCGACAGCCCCAGCATTTT.

This chain uses TRBV28 with TRBJ2-5, with D possibly matching TRBD2 (6 bases). Germline loops: CDR1 MDHEN, CDR2 SYDVKM. The CDR3 runs to 19 residues. V was trimmed by 1 base and J by 5 bases, leaving 26 bases between them. The CDR3, as DNA: TGTGCCAGCAGTTTATTCGGGGTTTTAGGTTCCTCTGGGGGGGAGACCCAGTACTTC. Amino acids: CASSLFGVLGSSGGETQYF.

V and J are TRBV27 and TRBJ2-3; TRBD1 matches 9 bases. There are 15 residues in the CDR3. V lost 3 bases and J lost 4; bases outside the gene matches: 5. Germline V CDR1 and CDR2: MNHEY, SMNVEV (reference sequence). CDR3 nucleotides: TGTGCCAGCAGTTTCGGGACAGGGCCCCCAGATACGCAGTATTTT. Its protein is CASSFGTGPPDTQYF.

The chain joins TRBV4-2 to TRBJ2-5; TRBD2 is a possible D gene (6 bases). This CDR3 region has 15 residues. V lost 1 base to trimming and J lost 2 bases, with 11 bases between them. Per germline, CDR1 LGHNA and CDR2 YNFKEQ. CDR3 loop: CASSQAVGTQETQYF. The CDR3 DNA reads TGTGCCAGCAGCCAAGCCGTCGGGACTCAAGAGACCCAGTACTTC.

The chain is built from TRBV6-5 and TRBJ1-2; D gene unclear. The length of the CDR3 is 13 residues. Trimming took 8 bases from V and 0 from J, leaving 10 bases between them. Germline V gene data show CDR1 as MNHEY and CDR2 as SVGAGI. The DNA of the CDR3 is TGTGCCAGCCAATCGAGGACTAACTATGGCTACACCTTC. Its protein is CASQSRTNYGYTF.

DNA of the CDR3: TGCGCCAGCAGCGGACAGGGCATCTGGCTCCAGCATTTT. Translated, it gives CASSGQGIWLQHF. The chain employs TRBV23-1 and TRBJ1-5, with TRBD1 identical over 8 bases. TRBV23-1 is labeled an ORF, and its function is uncertain. Trimming took 6 bases from V and 12 from J; bases not matched to a gene: 10. The CDR3 has 13 amino acids.

This clone occurred a few times. The rearrangement joins TRBV28 to TRBJ2-7; 10 nucleotides match TRBD2. From germline, CDR1 is MDHEN and CDR2 SYDVKM. The CDR3 is made up of 14 amino acids. The J segment lost 9 bases and the V segment lost 4 bases, leaving 9 bases of the junction unmatched. The CDR3 sequence is CASSSMLAGVLQYF. CDR3 DNA: TGTGCCAGCAGTTCGATGCTAGCGGGAGTGTTGCAGTACTTC.

The rearrangement uses TRBV7-8 and TRBJ2-7; D may be TRBD1 (5 bases). CDR3 length: 16 residues. V lost 1 base and J 2 bases, leaving 15 bases between the germline ends. CDR1 is SGHVS and CDR2 is FQNEAQ in the germline V gene. The DNA for the CDR3 is TGTGCCAGCAGCTTAGTGGCAGGGATCAGGACCTACGAGCAGTACTTC. Protein sequence: CASSLVAGIRTYEQYF.

This clone occurred a few times. The chain uses TRBV5-4 and TRBJ2-7; D may be TRBD1 (6 bases). The V gene's germline CDR1 is SGHNT and CDR2 YYREEE (reference sequence). There are 14 residues in the CDR3. Between the trimmed V and J ends, which lost 7 bases and 7 bases, there was a span of 21 bases. CDR3 residues: CASSLGRRGSEQYF. The CDR3 region has the DNA TGTGCCAGCTCTCTAGGTCGCAGGGGCTCAGAGCAGTACTTC.

The chain couples TRBV19 to TRBJ2-2, with a weak D call TRBD2 (6 bases). This CDR3 spans 15 amino acids. V was trimmed by 3 bases and J by 4 bases, leaving 12 bases between them. The germline V gene encodes CDR1 LNHDA and CDR2 SQIVND (reference sequence). The CDR3 sequence is CASSIVGGGTGELFF. The CDR3 nucleotides are TGTGCCAGTAGTATTGTCGGGGGAGGCACCGGGGAGCTGTTTTTT.

V usage is TRBV10-3 and J usage is TRBJ2-3, with 9 bases aligning to TRBD2. The ends lost 5 bases at V and 2 bases at J; junction bases unmatched: 5. CDR1 and CDR2 (germline): ENHRY, SYGVKD. The length of the CDR3 is 15 residues. This chain's CDR3 is CAISSSGDNTDTQYF. CDR3 nucleotide sequence: TGTGCCATCAGTTCTAGCGGGGACAACACAGATACGCAGTATTTT.

This chain links TRBV5-4 with TRBJ2-7; D is uncertain. Trimming stripped 5 bases from V and 2 bases from J, with 5 bases between. Germline V gene lookup returns CDR1 SGHNT and CDR2 YYREEE (reference sequence). The CDR3 runs to 11 residues. Here the CDR3 DNA reads TGTGCCAGCAGTTCGGCCTACGAGCAGTACTTC. It is translated as CASSSAYEQYF.

The chain links TRBV29-1 to TRBJ2-7, with 14 bases that match TRBD2. J was trimmed by 5 bases and V by 6 bases; bases with no gene match: 3. This CDR3 contains 13 residues. In germline, CDR1 is SQVTM, CDR2 ANQGSEA. CDR3 sequence: CSVGTSGSHEQYF. The CDR3 DNA reads as TGCAGCGTCGGGACTAGCGGGAGCCACGAGCAGTACTTC.

V gene TRBV27 combines with J gene TRBJ2-5, with D unresolved. This CDR3 contains 13 residues. V dropped 5 bases and J dropped 5 bases, with 12 bases sitting between them. Germline V gene sequence: CDR1 MNHEY, CDR2 SMNVEV (reference sequence). In DNA, the CDR3 is TGTGCCAGCAGTCCCCTGGCTCGCGAGACCCAGTACTTC. Amino acid sequence: CASSPLARETQYF.

This clone was seen a handful of times. The V gene is TRBV7-2, the J gene TRBJ2-5; TRBD2 matches at 8 bases. This CDR3 spans 13 amino acids. Unmatched junction bases numbered 2, after V lost 5 bases and J lost 3 bases. Germline V gives CDR1 SGHTA, CDR2 FQGNSA. The CDR3 bases are TGTGCCAGCAGCCGGGGGGGGGAAGAGACCCAGTACTTC. This translates into CASSRGGEETQYF.